This T cell receptor beta chain is from a study of T cell responses to AZD1222 COVID-19 vaccine. V trimming: 7 bases; J trimming: 2 bases; junction bases outside the gene matches: 4. Germline V gives CDR1 SGHVS, CDR2 FQNEAQ. This CDR3 spans 14 amino acids. Points from the study as a whole: Females outnumbered males among donors, who were mostly white British; clonal diversity was possibly underestimated.

Libraries were prepared by immunoSEQ multiplex PCR; TCRdb keeps only in-frame clonotypes and omits some of them. The sample contains some 120,000 clones, 75% to 90% of which appear only once. For this clone: No antigen is known for it.

The chain uses TRBV7-8 and TRBJ2-1; TRBD2 matches at 8 bases. The receptor was isolated from an adult in good health. Sequencing was performed on peripheral blood, taken on day 0 of AZD1222 vaccination. CDR3 loop: CASKLAETYNEQFF. The CDR3 DNA reads TGTGCCAGCAAACTAGCGGAGACCTACAATGAGCAGTTCTTC.